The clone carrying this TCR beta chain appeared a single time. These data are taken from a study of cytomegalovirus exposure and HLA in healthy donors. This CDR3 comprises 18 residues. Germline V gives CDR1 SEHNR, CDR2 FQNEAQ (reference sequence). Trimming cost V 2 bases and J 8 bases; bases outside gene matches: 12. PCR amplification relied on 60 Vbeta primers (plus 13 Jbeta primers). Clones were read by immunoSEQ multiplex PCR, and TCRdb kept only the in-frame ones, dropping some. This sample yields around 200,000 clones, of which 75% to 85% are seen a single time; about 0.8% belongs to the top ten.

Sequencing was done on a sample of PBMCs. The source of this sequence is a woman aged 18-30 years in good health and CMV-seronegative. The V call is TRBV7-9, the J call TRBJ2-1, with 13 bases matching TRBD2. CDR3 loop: CASSLTGILAGGFHEQFF. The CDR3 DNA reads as TGTGCCAGCAGCTTAACCGGAATACTAGCGGGGGGGTTCCATGAGCAGTTCTTC. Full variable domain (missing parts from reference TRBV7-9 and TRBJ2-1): DTGVSQNPRHKITKRGQNVTFRCDPISEHNRLYWYRQTLGQGPEFLTYFQNEAQLEKSRLLSDRFSAERPKGSFSTLEIQRTEQGDSAMYLCASSLTGILAGGFHEQFFGPGTRLTVL.